The present TCR beta chain was sequenced within a study of blood T cell repertoires in COVID-19. Study as a whole: Samples of COVID-19 (acute and convalescent) were obtained from the United States, Italy and Spain. The analysed material was cDNA or gDNA that came from T cells, B-cell-depleted T cells, or PBMCs.

Generated by immunoSEQ multiplex PCR, the TCRdb table keeps only in-frame clones and is missing some. The data hold about 260,000 clones, with approximately 90% observed a single time. CDR3 length equals 15 residues. Germline V gene data show CDR1 as SGHNT and CDR2 as YYREEE (reference sequence). This clone showed up just once. One end of the junction fails to match germline, which may point to a read error. This clonotype was obtained from a woman in her thirties or forties with acute COVID-19. The V call is TRBV5-4, the J call TRBJ2-1, with TRBD1 matching over 8 bases. Sequences were obtained from PBMCs or T cells enriched from blood (not recorded which). CDR3 amino acids: CASSSDRVLHNGQFF. The CDR3 nucleotides are TGTGCCAGCAGCTCGGACAGGGTACTGCACAATGGGCAGTTCTTC.